The 14 T cell receptor beta chains reported below all come from one sample, sequenced in a study of blood T cell repertoires in COVID-19. Measured with immunoSEQ multiplex PCR; TCRdb has only the in-frame clones, and not every one. The sample comprises 200,000 to 300,000 clones, 75% to 90% of which are singletons, and roughly 1.9% rests with the top ten. Sequencing was done on a sample of peripheral blood. All receptors derive from a young man with active or convalescent COVID-19.

This clone was detected once. V is TRBV6-5 and J is TRBJ1-5, with 7 bases identical to TRBD1. Germline loops: CDR1 MNHEY, CDR2 SVGAGI. This CDR3 spans 15 amino acids. V shed 6 bases, J shed 0 bases, and the junction held 5 bases outside the gene matches. CDR3 amino acids: CASSNHRGSNQPQHF. The CDR3 DNA follows: TGTGCCAGCAGCAACCACAGGGGTAGCAATCAGCCCCAGCATTTT.

The V gene is TRBV2, the J gene TRBJ1-2; D gene uncertain. V lost 3 bases and J lost 5, with 16 bases in between. Germline V gene sequence: CDR1 SNHLY, CDR2 FYNNEI. The CDR3 length is 15 residues. The CDR3 coding sequence is TGTGCCAGCAGTGATATAGGGCAGGACTATTATGGCTACACCTTC. This encodes CASSDIGQDYYGYTF.

This chain's CDR3 is CASSRHTSGGGSWEQYF. The CDR3, as DNA: TGTGCCAGCAGTAGACATACTAGCGGGGGAGGAAGTTGGGAGCAGTACTTC. The rearrangement uses TRBV6-2 or TRBV6-3 and TRBJ2-7; TRBD2 matches at 11 bases. The CDR3 runs to 17 residues. Trimming cost V 5 bases and J 7 bases; bases outside gene matches: 16. Germline-derived CDR1 and CDR2 are MNHEY and SVGEGT.

This clone has just one count. The chain carries TRBV19 and TRBJ2-1; maybe TRBD2 (6 bases). The CDR3 totals 14 residues. Trimming shortened V by 4 bases and J by 6 bases, and 13 bases separated the two germline ends. Germline assignment: CDR1 LNHDA and CDR2 SQIVND (reference sequence). CDR3 nucleotide sequence: TGTGCCAGTAGTACTCGGGGGTTCGTCAATGAGCAGTTCTTC. Its protein is CASSTRGFVNEQFF. Full variable domain (outside the CDR3, taken from reference TRBV19 and TRBJ2-1): DGGITQSPKYLFRKEGQNVTLSCEQNLNHDAMYWYRQDPGQGLRLIYYSQIVNDFQKGDIAEGYSVSREKKESFPLTVTSAQKNPTAFYLCASSTRGFVNEQFFGPGTRLTVL.

The rearrangement uses TRBV2 and TRBJ2-7; 11 bases match TRBD1. The V and J ends lost 7 bases and 2 bases, in that order; junction bases with no gene match: 4. This CDR3 comprises 14 residues. The V gene's germline CDR1 is SNHLY and CDR2 FYNNEI. CDR3: CASKGQGDAYEQYF. CDR3 bases: TGTGCCAGCAAGGGACAGGGGGACGCCTACGAGCAGTACTTC.

The rearrangement links TRBV14 to TRBJ1-6; tentative D call: TRBD1 (6 bases). The V end was cut by 1 base, the J end by 6 bases, with 13 bases between. The CDR3 has 16 amino acids. Germline V gene data show CDR1 as SGHDN and CDR2 as FVKESK. CDR3 region: CASSQAGHLGNSPLHF. CDR3 DNA sequence: TGTGCCAGCAGCCAAGCGGGACATCTGGGTAATTCACCCCTCCACTTT.

V usage is TRBV6-5 and J usage is TRBJ1-4, with TRBD1 matching over 9 bases. With V trimmed by 2 bases and J by 7 bases, 5 bases remained unmatched. CDR1 MNHEY and CDR2 SVGAGI come from the germline V gene. The CDR3 totals 15 residues. CDR3 DNA sequence: TGTGCCAGCAGTTACCCGGGACAGGGATCTGAAAAACTGTTTTTT. Its translation: CASSYPGQGSEKLFF.

This chain uses TRBV3-1 (or the pseudogene TRBV3-2) with TRBJ2-1; D possibly corresponds to TRBD1 (5 bases). With 3 bases removed from V and 9 bases from J, the gap between germline ends came to 24 bases. From germline, CDR1 is LGHDT and CDR2 YNNKEL (reference sequence). The CDR3 has 17 amino acids. CDR3 coding DNA: TGTGCCAGCAGCCAGGATGTAGTGGCAGGGCAGCAGGGTGAGCAGTTCTTC. Protein: CASSQDVVAGQQGEQFF.

The chain is built from TRBV7-2 and TRBJ1-1; 10 bases align to TRBD1. Germline V gene sequence: CDR1 SGHTA, CDR2 FQGNSA. The length of the CDR3 is 15 residues. Trimming removed 0 bases from V and 5 bases from J; junction bases left unmatched: 3. CDR3 bases: TGTGCCAGCAGCTTAGCGGGACAGGGGTCGACTGAAGCTTTCTTT. Translation: CASSLAGQGSTEAFF.

The CDR3 region is CASSPQHRGGRNQPQHF. The CDR3 DNA sequence: TGTGCCAGTAGTCCTCAGCACAGGGGAGGACGCAATCAGCCCCAGCATTTT. The chain joins TRBV19 to TRBJ1-5, with 7 bases matching TRBD1. This CDR3 region has 17 residues. CDR1 LNHDA and CDR2 SQIVND come from the germline V gene (reference sequence). V lost 5 bases and J lost 2; bases outside the gene matches: 12.

V gene TRBV3-1 (or the pseudogene TRBV3-2) combines with J gene TRBJ2-7, with 11 positions matching TRBD2. This CDR3 has 15 amino acids. CDR1 and CDR2 (germline): LGHDT, YNNKEL (reference sequence). Trimming at V came to 0 bases and at J to 3 bases, leaving 1 base not matched to a gene. CDR3 nucleotides: TGTGCCAGCAGCCAAGACCTAGCGGGGGGCTACGAGCAGTACTTC. Its translation is CASSQDLAGGYEQYF.

The J gene is TRBJ2-7, the V gene TRBV2; TRBD2 agrees at 7 bases. Trimming at V came to 7 bases and at J to 3 bases, leaving 9 bases not matched to a gene. Germline lookup yields CDR1 SNHLY and CDR2 FYNNEI. The CDR3 is 14 amino acids. The CDR3 DNA reads as TGTGCCAGCACTCTTGAGCGGGGTAACTACGAGCAGTACTTC. Translating gives CASTLERGNYEQYF.

The V call is TRBV7-2, the J call TRBJ2-3; TRBD2 agrees at 12 bases. The J segment lost 4 bases and the V segment lost 2 bases, leaving 10 bases of the junction unmatched. The CDR3 is 18 amino acids. CDR1 is SGHTA and CDR2 is FQGNSA in the germline V gene. This chain's CDR3 is CASSLRSSGGARADTQYF. The CDR3 DNA reads TGTGCCAGCAGCTTAAGATCTAGCGGGGGGGCTAGAGCAGATACGCAGTATTTT.

CDR3 in amino acids: CASSQDLGAHQPQHF. CDR3 nucleotide sequence: TGTGCCAGCAGCCAAGATCTGGGGGCGCACCAGCCCCAGCATTTT. The gene calls are TRBV3-1 (or the pseudogene TRBV3-2) and TRBJ1-5; D might be TRBD1 (6 bases). CDR3 length: 15 residues. Between the trimmed V and J ends, which lost 0 bases and 7 bases, there was a span of 13 bases. Germline V gene data show CDR1 as LGHDT and CDR2 as YNNKEL (reference sequence).